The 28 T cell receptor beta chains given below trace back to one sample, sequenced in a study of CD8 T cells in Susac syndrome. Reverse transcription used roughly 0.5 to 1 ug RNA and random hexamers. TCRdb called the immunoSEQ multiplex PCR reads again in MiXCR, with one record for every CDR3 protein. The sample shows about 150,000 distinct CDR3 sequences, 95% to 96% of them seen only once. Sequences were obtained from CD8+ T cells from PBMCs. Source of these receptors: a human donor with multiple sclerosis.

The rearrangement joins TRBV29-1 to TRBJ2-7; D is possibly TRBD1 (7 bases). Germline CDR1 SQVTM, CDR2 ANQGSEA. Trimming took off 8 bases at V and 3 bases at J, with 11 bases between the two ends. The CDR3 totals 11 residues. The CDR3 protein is CSTRDSYEQYF. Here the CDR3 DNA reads TGCAGCACGCGGGACAGCTACGAGCAGTACTTC.

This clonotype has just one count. The chain's CDR3 is CASSQSERVYSPLHF. For the CDR3, the DNA is TGTGCCAGCAGCCAGTCTGAGAGGGTATATTCACCCCTCCACTTT. The genes are TRBV3-1 and TRBJ1-6; D ambiguous. CDR3 length equals 15 residues. Germline V gene data show CDR1 as LGHDT and CDR2 as YNNKEL (reference sequence). V lost 3 bases to trimming and J lost 8 bases, with 14 bases between them.

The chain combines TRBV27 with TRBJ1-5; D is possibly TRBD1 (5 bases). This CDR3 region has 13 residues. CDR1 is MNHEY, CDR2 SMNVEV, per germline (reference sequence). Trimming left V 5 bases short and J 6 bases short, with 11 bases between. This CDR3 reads CASSPSGGQPQHF. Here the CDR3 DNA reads TGTGCCAGCAGTCCGTCGGGGGGTCAGCCCCAGCATTTT.

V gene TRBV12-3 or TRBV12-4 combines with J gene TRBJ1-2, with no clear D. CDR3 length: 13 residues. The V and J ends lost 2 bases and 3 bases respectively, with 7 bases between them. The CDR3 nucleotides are TGTGCCAGCAGTTTATCTGTGGACTATGGCTACACCTTC. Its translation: CASSLSVDYGYTF.

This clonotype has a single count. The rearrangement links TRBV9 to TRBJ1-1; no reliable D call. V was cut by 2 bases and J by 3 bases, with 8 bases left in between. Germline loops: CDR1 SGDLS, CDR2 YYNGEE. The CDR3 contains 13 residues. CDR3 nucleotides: TGTGCCAGCAGCGTGGGTAGCCACACTGAAGCTTTCTTT. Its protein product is CASSVGSHTEAFF.

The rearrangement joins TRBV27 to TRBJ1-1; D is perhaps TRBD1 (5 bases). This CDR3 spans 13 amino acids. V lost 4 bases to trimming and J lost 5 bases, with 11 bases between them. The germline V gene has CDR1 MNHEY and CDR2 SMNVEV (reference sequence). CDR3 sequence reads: CASSWGEGTEAFF. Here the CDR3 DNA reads TGTGCCAGCAGTTGGGGGGAGGGTACTGAAGCTTTCTTT.

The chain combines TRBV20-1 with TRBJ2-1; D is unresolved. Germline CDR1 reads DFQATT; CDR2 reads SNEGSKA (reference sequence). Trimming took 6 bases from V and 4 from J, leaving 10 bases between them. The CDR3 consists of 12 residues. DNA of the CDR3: TGCAGTGCAAATACTCCTTACAATGAGCAGTTCTTC. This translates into CSANTPYNEQFF.

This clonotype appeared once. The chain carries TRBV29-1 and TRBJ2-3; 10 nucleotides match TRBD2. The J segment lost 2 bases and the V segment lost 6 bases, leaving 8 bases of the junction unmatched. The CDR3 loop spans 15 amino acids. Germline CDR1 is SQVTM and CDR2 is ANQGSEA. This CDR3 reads CSVGPSGGATDTQYF. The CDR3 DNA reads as TGCAGCGTCGGCCCGAGCGGGGGGGCCACAGATACGCAGTATTTT.

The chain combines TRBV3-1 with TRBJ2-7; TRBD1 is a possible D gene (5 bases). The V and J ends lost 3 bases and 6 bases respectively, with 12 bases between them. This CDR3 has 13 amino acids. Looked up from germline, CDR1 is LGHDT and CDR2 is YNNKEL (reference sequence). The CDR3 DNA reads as TGTGCCAGCAGCCATTGCAAGGGGCGCGAGCAGTACGTC. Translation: CASSHCKGREQYV.

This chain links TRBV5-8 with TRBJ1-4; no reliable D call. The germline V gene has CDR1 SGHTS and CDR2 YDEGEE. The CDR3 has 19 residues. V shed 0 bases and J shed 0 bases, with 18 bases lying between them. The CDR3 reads CASSLEVGGRGATNEKLFF. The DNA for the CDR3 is TGTGCCAGCAGCTTGGAGGTCGGAGGGAGAGGAGCAACTAATGAAAAACTGTTTTTT.

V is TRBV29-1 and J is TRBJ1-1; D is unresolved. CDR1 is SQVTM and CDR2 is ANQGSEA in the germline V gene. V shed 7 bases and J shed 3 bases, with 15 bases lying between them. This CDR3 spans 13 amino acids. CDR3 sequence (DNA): TGCAGCGGCCACACACTAGGAGACACTGAAGCTTTCTTT. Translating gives CSGHTLGDTEAFF.

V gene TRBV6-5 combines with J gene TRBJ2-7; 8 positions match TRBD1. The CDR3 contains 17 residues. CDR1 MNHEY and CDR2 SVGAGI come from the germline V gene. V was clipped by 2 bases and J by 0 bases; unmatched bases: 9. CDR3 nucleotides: TGTGCCAGCAGTTACGGTATCGACAGGGGAGCCTCCTACGAGCAGTACTTC. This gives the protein CASSYGIDRGASYEQYF.

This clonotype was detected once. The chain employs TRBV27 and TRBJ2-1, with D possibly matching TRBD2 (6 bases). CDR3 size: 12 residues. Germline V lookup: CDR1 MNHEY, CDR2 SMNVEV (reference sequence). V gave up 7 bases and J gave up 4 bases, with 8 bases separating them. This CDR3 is CASKAGYNEQFF. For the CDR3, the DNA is TGTGCCAGCAAGGCGGGGTACAATGAGCAGTTCTTC.

CDR3 amino acids: CASSPRRYNQPQHF. The CDR3 DNA is TGTGCCAGCAGCCCCAGACGGTATAATCAGCCCCAGCATTTT. This chain connects TRBV7-2 to TRBJ1-5; D not certain. Trimming stripped 5 bases from V and 4 bases from J, with 12 bases between. The CDR3 is 14 amino acids. Germline values: CDR1 SGHTA, CDR2 FQGNSA.

CDR3 DNA sequence: TGTGCCACCAGCCCGGGGGTAGGGGACGAGCAGTACGTC. Protein product: CATSPGVGDEQYV. The chain uses TRBV15 and TRBJ2-7; the D gene is possibly TRBD2 (6 bases). Per the germline V gene, CDR1 is LNHNV and CDR2 is YYDKDF (reference sequence). The V end was cut by 5 bases, the J end by 5 bases, with 13 bases between. CDR3 length: 13 residues.

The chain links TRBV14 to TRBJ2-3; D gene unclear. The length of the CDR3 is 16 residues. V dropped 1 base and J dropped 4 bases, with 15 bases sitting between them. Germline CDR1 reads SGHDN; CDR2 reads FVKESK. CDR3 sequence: CASSQVAQSWADTQYF. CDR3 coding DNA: TGTGCCAGCAGCCAAGTGGCCCAGTCTTGGGCAGATACGCAGTATTTT.

CDR3 coding DNA: TGCGCCAGCAGCCAAGTTGACAGCACAGATCAGCCCCAGCATTTT. Translation gives CASSQVDSTDQPQHF. The chain recombines TRBV4-1 with TRBJ1-5; D might be TRBD1 (5 bases). The CDR3 is made up of 15 amino acids. The ends were cut back, 1 base at V and 5 bases at J, with 12 bases in the middle. Germline CDR1 reads MGHRA; CDR2 reads YSYEKL.

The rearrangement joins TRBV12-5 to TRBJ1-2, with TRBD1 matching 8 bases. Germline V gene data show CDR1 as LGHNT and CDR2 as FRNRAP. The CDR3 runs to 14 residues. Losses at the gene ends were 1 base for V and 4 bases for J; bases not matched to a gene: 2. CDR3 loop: CASGLATGVYGYTF. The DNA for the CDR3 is TGTGCTAGTGGTTTGGCGACAGGGGTCTATGGCTACACCTTC.

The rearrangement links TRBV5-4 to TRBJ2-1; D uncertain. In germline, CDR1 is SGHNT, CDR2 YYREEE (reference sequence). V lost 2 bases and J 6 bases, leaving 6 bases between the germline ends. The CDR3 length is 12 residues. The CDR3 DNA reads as TGTGCCAGCAGCTTTGGGGTCAATGAGCAGTTCTTC. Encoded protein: CASSFGVNEQFF.

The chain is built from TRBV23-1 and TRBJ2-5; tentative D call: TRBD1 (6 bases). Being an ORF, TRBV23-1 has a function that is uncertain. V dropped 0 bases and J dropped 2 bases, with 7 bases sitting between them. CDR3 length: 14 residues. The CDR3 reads CASSQSTGQETQYF. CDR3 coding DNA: TGCGCCAGCAGTCAATCGACAGGACAAGAGACCCAGTACTTC.

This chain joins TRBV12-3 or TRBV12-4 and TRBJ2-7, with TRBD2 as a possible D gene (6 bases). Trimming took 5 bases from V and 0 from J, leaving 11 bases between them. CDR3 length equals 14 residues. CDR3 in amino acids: CASSLAGSSYEQYF. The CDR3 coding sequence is TGTGCCAGCAGTCTTGCGGGGAGCTCCTACGAGCAGTACTTC.

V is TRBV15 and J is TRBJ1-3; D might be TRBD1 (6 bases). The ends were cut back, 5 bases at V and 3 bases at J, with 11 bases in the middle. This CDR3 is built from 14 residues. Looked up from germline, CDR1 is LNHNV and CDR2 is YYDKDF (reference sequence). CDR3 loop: CATSFQGIGNTIYF. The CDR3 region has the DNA TGTGCCACCAGCTTCCAGGGGATTGGAAACACCATATATTTT.

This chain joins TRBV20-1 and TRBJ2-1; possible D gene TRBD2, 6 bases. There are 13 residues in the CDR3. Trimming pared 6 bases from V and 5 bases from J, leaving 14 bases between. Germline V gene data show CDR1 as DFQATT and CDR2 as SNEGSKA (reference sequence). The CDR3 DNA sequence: TGCAGTGCGGACGGGACTTCACACAATGAGCAGTTCTTC. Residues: CSADGTSHNEQFF.

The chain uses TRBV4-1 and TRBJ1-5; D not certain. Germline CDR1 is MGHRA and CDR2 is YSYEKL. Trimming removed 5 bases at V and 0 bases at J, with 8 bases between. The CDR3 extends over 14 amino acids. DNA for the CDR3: TGCGCCAGCAGCGGCGAGGGTAGCAATCAGCCCCAGCATTTT. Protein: CASSGEGSNQPQHF.

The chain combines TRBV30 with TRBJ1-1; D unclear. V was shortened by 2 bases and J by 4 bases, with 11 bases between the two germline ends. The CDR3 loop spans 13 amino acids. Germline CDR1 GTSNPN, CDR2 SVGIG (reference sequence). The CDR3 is CAWSRVEGTEAFF. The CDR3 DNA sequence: TGTGCCTGGAGTAGGGTGGAGGGCACTGAAGCTTTCTTT.

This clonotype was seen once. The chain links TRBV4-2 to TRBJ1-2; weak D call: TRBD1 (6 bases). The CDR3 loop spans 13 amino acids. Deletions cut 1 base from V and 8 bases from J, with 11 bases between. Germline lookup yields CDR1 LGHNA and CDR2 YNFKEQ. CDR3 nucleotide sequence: TGTGCCAGCAGCCAAGGGGGGGCGCGAGGCTACACCTTC. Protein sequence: CASSQGGARGYTF.

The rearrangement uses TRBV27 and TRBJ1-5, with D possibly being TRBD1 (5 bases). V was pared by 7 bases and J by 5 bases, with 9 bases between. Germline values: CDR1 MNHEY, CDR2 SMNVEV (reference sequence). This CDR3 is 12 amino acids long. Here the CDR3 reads CASIQGHQPQHF. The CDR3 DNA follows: TGTGCCAGCATCCAGGGACATCAGCCCCAGCATTTT.

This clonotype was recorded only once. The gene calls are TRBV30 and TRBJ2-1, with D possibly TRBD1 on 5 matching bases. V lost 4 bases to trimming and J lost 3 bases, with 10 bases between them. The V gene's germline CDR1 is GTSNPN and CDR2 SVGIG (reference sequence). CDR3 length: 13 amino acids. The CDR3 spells CAWIAQGYNEQFF. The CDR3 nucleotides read TGTGCCTGGATAGCCCAGGGCTACAATGAGCAGTTCTTC.